Below are 21 T cell receptor beta chains sequenced from a single sample in a study of identical twins. TCRdb reanalysed the 5' RACE reads using MiXCR and keeps one entry per CDR3 protein. The sample has approximately 260,000 distinct CDR3 sequences, over 12% seen once. Sequenced sample: memory (CD45RO+) T cells sorted from blood. Receptors were obtained from a woman under 30 in good health.

Many counts were recorded for this clonotype. The chain recombines TRBV12-3 or TRBV12-4 with TRBJ1-2, with D uncertain. The ends were cut back, 1 base at V and 8 bases at J, with 5 bases in the middle. This CDR3 region has 11 residues. CDR3 DNA sequence: TGTGCCAGCAGTTTAGGGGAGGGCTACACCTTC. Encoded protein: CASSLGEGYTF.

V and J are TRBV7-2 and TRBJ2-7; 12 positions match TRBD1. V dropped 4 bases and J dropped 5; count of bases not matched to a gene: 9. Germline lookup yields CDR1 SGHTA and CDR2 FQGNSA. The CDR3 loop spans 16 amino acids. The CDR3, as DNA: TGTGCCAGCAGCTCGACCGGGACAGGGGGCAGGGACGAGCAGTACTTC. Its translation is CASSSTGTGGRDEQYF. Full variable domain (rest looked up from reference TRBV7-2 and TRBJ2-7): GAGVSQSPSNKVTEKGKDVELRCDPISGHTALYWYRQSLGQGLEFLIYFQGNSAPDKSGLPSDRFSAERTGGSVSTLTIQRTQQEDSAVYLCASSSTGTGGRDEQYFGPGTRLTVT.

CDR3 sequence (DNA): TGCGCCAGCAGCTTTGCCGCGGGAGGGGGGCAAGAGACCCAGTACTTC. Residues: CASSFAAGGGQETQYF. The chain recombines TRBV5-1 with TRBJ2-5; 9 bases map to TRBD2. The J segment lost 2 bases and the V segment lost 2 bases, leaving 7 bases of the junction unmatched. Germline CDR1 reads SGHRS; CDR2 reads YFSETQ. The CDR3 runs 16 residues.

This clonotype has just a few counts. The chain uses TRBV20-1 and TRBJ1-2, with D unresolved. CDR3 length: 14 residues. V gave up 1 base and J gave up 7 bases, with 16 bases separating them. Germline V gene sequence: CDR1 DFQATT, CDR2 SNEGSKA (reference sequence). Here the CDR3 reads CSARGLPTGLGYTF. The CDR3 DNA reads as TGCAGTGCTAGAGGCCTGCCGACCGGACTTGGCTACACCTTC.

The chain links TRBV20-1 to TRBJ2-5; D remains ambiguous. CDR3 length equals 14 residues. The V end was cut by 1 base, the J end by 5 bases, with 14 bases between. Germline lookup yields CDR1 DFQATT and CDR2 SNEGSKA (reference sequence). CDR3 coding DNA: TGCAGTGCTAGAGTTAGCCCCTCCCAGGAGACCCAGTACTTC. It yields the protein CSARVSPSQETQYF.

The chain recombines TRBV5-1 with TRBJ2-1, with TRBD1 matching over 8 bases. V was pared by 4 bases and J by 0 bases, with 3 bases of the junction left unmatched. CDR3 length: 15 residues. Germline CDR1 is SGHRS and CDR2 is YFSETQ. CDR3 bases: TGCGCCAGCAGCGAAACAGGGGGCTCCTACAATGAGCAGTTCTTC. Amino acid sequence: CASSETGGSYNEQFF.

V usage is TRBV13 and J usage is TRBJ2-7; D remains ambiguous. This CDR3 comprises 15 residues. Germline values: CDR1 PRHDT, CDR2 FYEKMQ (reference sequence). V was pared by 3 bases and J by 0 bases, with 12 bases between. The CDR3 DNA reads TGTGCCAGCAGCTTTGAGGCCGCGAACTCCTACGAGCAGTACTTC. Translating it yields CASSFEAANSYEQYF.

In its sample, this clonotype was seen a few times. The chain links TRBV20-1 to TRBJ1-6, with 7 bases matching TRBD1. The CDR3 spans 15 residues. The V segment lost 1 base and the J segment 7 bases; nucleotides outside the gene matches: 7. CDR1 and CDR2 (germline): DFQATT, SNEGSKA (reference sequence). CDR3 nucleotide sequence: TGCAGTGCTAGAGCCCGAGGACAGGCCAATTCACCCCTCCACTTT. Translation: CSARARGQANSPLHF.

V gene TRBV5-4 combines with J gene TRBJ1-1; D gene ambiguous. The CDR3 extends over 15 amino acids. Trimming cost V 3 bases and J 1 base, with 13 bases left between them. Germline V CDR1 and CDR2: SGHNT, YYREEE (reference sequence). For the CDR3, the DNA is TGTGCCAGCAGCTCTCGAAGCGGAGGGAACACTGAAGCTTTCTTT. It translates to CASSSRSGGNTEAFF.

The table lists this clonotype with a few counts. In DNA, the CDR3 is TGTGCCAGCAGCAGATGGGGGGAGGGCTCCTACAATGAGCAGTTCTTC. Protein product: CASSRWGEGSYNEQFF. The rearrangement links TRBV7-2 to TRBJ2-1, with 7 bases matching TRBD2. V dropped 5 bases and J dropped 0; count of bases not matched to a gene: 7. Germline V gene data show CDR1 as SGHTA and CDR2 as FQGNSA. The CDR3 is made up of 16 amino acids.

The chain recombines TRBV14 with TRBJ2-1; unclear D gene. Deletions cut 2 bases from V and 0 bases from J, with 11 bases between. CDR1 is SGHDN, CDR2 FVKESK, per germline. CDR3 size: 16 residues. CDR3 in amino acids: CASSQQDIPSYNEQFF. In DNA form, the CDR3 reads TGTGCCAGCAGCCAACAAGACATTCCCTCCTACAATGAGCAGTTCTTC.

V gene TRBV27 combines with J gene TRBJ2-3; unclear D gene. V lost 2 bases and J 0 bases, leaving 15 bases between the germline ends. The CDR3 loop spans 17 amino acids. Germline CDR1 is MNHEY and CDR2 is SMNVEV (reference sequence). CDR3: CASSLVRTALSTDTQYF. For the CDR3, the DNA is TGTGCCAGCAGTTTAGTCCGGACGGCACTTAGCACAGATACGCAGTATTTT.

The genes are TRBV18 and TRBJ1-2; no firm D call. This CDR3 region has 15 residues. Germline V gene lookup returns CDR1 KGHSH and CDR2 LQKENI. Trimming stripped 6 bases from V and 6 bases from J, with 20 bases between. CDR3 DNA: TGTGCCAGCTCCCAAAGGCAAGGGCCGGCCAATGGCTACACCTTC. It translates to CASSQRQGPANGYTF.

This rearrangement joins TRBV7-2 to TRBJ2-7; 8 bases are shared with TRBD2. CDR1 is SGHTA, CDR2 FQGNSA, per germline. Unmatched junction bases numbered 7, after V lost 2 bases and J lost 4 bases. The CDR3 contains 15 residues. CDR3: CASSLPGLGRYEQYF. The CDR3 region has the DNA TGTGCCAGCAGCTTACCGGGACTAGGGCGGTACGAGCAGTACTTC.

This clonotype has just a few counts. This sequence joins TRBV27 and TRBJ2-6; maybe TRBD2 (7 bases). The V and J ends lost 1 base and 0 bases respectively, with 13 bases between them. Germline V gene lookup returns CDR1 MNHEY and CDR2 SMNVEV (reference sequence). The CDR3 is 18 amino acids. The CDR3 sequence: CASSLYGLGGSGANVLTF. The CDR3 DNA follows: TGTGCCAGCAGTTTATATGGACTAGGGGGCTCTGGGGCCAACGTCCTGACTTTC.

This chain joins TRBV10-2 and TRBJ2-7, with D perhaps matching TRBD1 (5 bases). The CDR3 contains 13 residues. From germline, CDR1 is WSHSY and CDR2 SAAADI. The V end lost 0 bases, the J end lost 6 bases, and 9 bases lay between the germline ends. Here the CDR3 reads CASSESGDSEQYF. CDR3 coding DNA: TGCGCCAGCAGTGAGTCAGGGGATTCCGAGCAGTACTTC.

CDR3 residues: CSATDRLTNYGYTF. DNA for the CDR3: TGCAGTGCTACCGACAGACTTACTAACTATGGCTACACCTTC. The J gene is TRBJ1-2, the V gene TRBV20-1; a weak D match, TRBD1 (5 bases). V shed 4 bases and J shed 0 bases, with 12 bases lying between them. This CDR3 is 14 amino acids long. Germline V gene data show CDR1 as DFQATT and CDR2 as SNEGSKA (reference sequence).

This clonotype has ten or more counts. The gene calls are TRBV6-1 and TRBJ1-6; D is perhaps TRBD1 (5 bases). The V end was cut by 5 bases, the J end by 12 bases, with 17 bases between. This CDR3 is built from 14 residues. Germline V lookup: CDR1 MNHNS, CDR2 SASEGT. The CDR3 nucleotides read TGTGCCAGCAGTCCGGCCGGGGGATACTTACCCCTCCACTTT. Protein sequence: CASSPAGGYLPLHF.

In its sample, this clonotype was seen a few times. The chain employs TRBV10-3 and TRBJ2-3, with unresolved D. The ends were cut back, 3 bases at V and 5 bases at J, with 6 bases in the middle. Germline V lookup: CDR1 ENHRY, CDR2 SYGVKD. This CDR3 has 12 amino acids. This chain's CDR3 is CAISDAGDTQYF. DNA for the CDR3: TGTGCCATCAGTGATGCTGGAGATACGCAGTATTTT.

This clonotype was observed a handful of times. The J gene is TRBJ2-3, the V gene TRBV5-1; perhaps D is TRBD1 or TRBD2 (5 bases each). The CDR3 consists of 16 residues. The V gene lost 1 base and the J gene lost 1 base, with 13 bases spanning the gap. The germline gives CDR1 SGHRS, CDR2 YFSETQ. CDR3 coding DNA: TGCGCCAGCAGCTTGTTAGTCCTGGGGGGCACAGATACGCAGTATTTT. Its translation is CASSLLVLGGTDTQYF.

This clonotype was seen only a few times. The chain joins TRBV7-9 to TRBJ2-1; D is possibly TRBD2 (5 bases). Germline lookup yields CDR1 SEHNR and CDR2 FQNEAQ (reference sequence). CDR3 length: 15 residues. The V end was cut by 1 base, the J end by 6 bases, with 13 bases between. The CDR3 is CASSLGGSGGNEQFF. The CDR3, as DNA: TGTGCCAGCAGCTTAGGAGGGAGCGGAGGCAATGAGCAGTTCTTC.